This entry is about one T cell receptor beta chain. Germline CDR1 and CDR2: SGHDT and YYEEEE. V lost 3 bases and J lost 2; bases outside the gene matches: 11. This CDR3 region has 17 residues. The data were obtained in a study of blood T cell repertoires in COVID-19. Study-wide background: The analysed material was cDNA or gDNA that came from T cells, B-cell-depleted T cells, or PBMCs.

Original methodology: Amplification of reference gene primers provided the estimated nucleated cell counts. This table comes from immunoSEQ multiplex PCR, and its TCRdb copy is limited to in-frame clones, with some not included. V, J and clone size are taken as reported in that table, and D and trimming were inferred from the DNA itself. The data show 250,000 to 300,000 clones, around three quarters seen once. The chain recombines TRBV5-6 with TRBJ1-5; 7 bases fit TRBD1. The specimen sequenced was peripheral blood. The source of this sequence is a woman older than 75 with acute or convalescent COVID-19. The DNA of the CDR3 is TGTGCCAGCAGCTCCACAGGGGCGGTAAGGGGCAATCAGCCCCAGCATTTT. Translated: CASSSTGAVRGNQPQHF.